Listed below are T cell receptor beta chains from one sample, sequenced in a study of somatic mutations in cytotoxic T cells in rheumatoid arthritis. Assay: immunoSEQ multiplex PCR; the TCRdb copy retains only in-frame clones and omits some. The sample shows tens of thousands of clones, approximately 84% of them seen only once. The sample consisted of CD8+ T cells sorted from blood. The receptors shown here come from a man aged 35 to 55 in good health. Both conserved end residues are part of each CDR3. The order of the fields is clone size, J gene, V gene, D gene, CDR3 DNA, CDR3 protein. D genes are given only for firm matches. Size tells how often a clone was seen (once, few, many) or the class of an expanded clone, and some rows leave it out.

NA | TRBJ1-4 | TRBV14 | NA | TGTGCCAGCAGCCAAGATTCCCTAGAAAAACTGTTTTTT | CASSQDSLEKLFF
NA | TRBJ2-1 | TRBV14 | NA | TGTGCCAGCAGCCCTTTCGGACTGGAGAAGCAAGGCCGATACAATGAGCAGTTCTTC | CASSPFGLEKQGRYNEQFF
NA | TRBJ2-7 | TRBV9 | TRBD2 | TGTGCCAGCAGCCTTGGGACTAGCGGAGCCTACGAGCAGTACTTC | CASSLGTSGAYEQYF
NA | TRBJ2-7 | TRBV6-6 | NA | TGTGCCAGCGGACACCCCTCCTACGAGCAGTACTTC | CASGHPSYEQYF
NA | TRBJ2-1 | TRBV5-1 | TRBD2 | TGCGCCAGCAGCTTCGCTCCCTTCATGGGACTAGCGGACCGTAGGGACAATGAGCAGTTCTTC | CASSFAPFMGLADRRDNEQFF
NA | TRBJ2-1 | TRBV27 | NA | TGTGCCAGCAGCTTACTACCACGCTCCTACAATGAGCAGTTCTTC | CASSLLPRSYNEQFF
NA | TRBJ1-2 | TRBV19 | NA | TGTGCCAGTAGTATAGGGTACAGCCCCAACTATGGCTACACCTTC | CASSIGYSPNYGYTF
NA | TRBJ2-1 | TRBV18 | TRBD2 | TGTGCCACCGTTAGCGGGAAGTCCTACAATGAGCAGTTCTTC | CATVSGKSYNEQFF
NA | TRBJ2-2 | TRBV28 | TRBD2 | TGTGCCAGCAGTTTACCAGATACGAGCGGGAGGGCCGGGACCGGGGAGCTGTTTTTT | CASSLPDTSGRAGTGELFF
NA | TRBJ2-3 | TRBV28 | TRBD2 | TGTGCCAGCAGTTTATGGGTCCTTAGCGGGGTAACAGATACGCAGTATTTT | CASSLWVLSGVTDTQYF
NA | TRBJ1-4 | TRBV10-3 | TRBD1 | TGTGCCATCAGTGACCCTACCGGGACAGAGGACGAAAAACTGTTTTTT | CAISDPTGTEDEKLFF
NA | TRBJ2-5 | TRBV5-1 | TRBD2 | TGCGCCAGCAGCCCGGGACTAGCGGGAAGCCAAGAGACCCAGTACTTC | CASSPGLAGSQETQYF
NA | TRBJ2-3 | TRBV14 | TRBD1 | TGTGCCAGCAGCCGGTCCGGGACAGGGATCCCAGATACGCAGTATTTT | CASSRSGTGIPDTQYF
NA | TRBJ2-7 | TRBV6-5 | NA | TGTGCCAGCAGTCCCCGGGACTGGGGAGTCGAGCAGTACTTC | CASSPRDWGVEQYF
NA | TRBJ2-1 | TRBV18 | NA | TGTGCCAGCTCAGCGGGGACCCTTAATGAGCAGTTCTTC | CASSAGTLNEQFF
NA | TRBJ2-3 | TRBV10-2 | TRBD2 | TGCGCCAGCAGTGACCCGGCGGGGGGCAACGGTACGCAGTATTTT | CASSDPAGGNGTQYF
NA | TRBJ2-7 | TRBV11-2 | NA | TGTGCCAGCAGCTTCGTCAGCGGGTACGAGCAGTACTTC | CASSFVSGYEQYF
NA | TRBJ2-1 | TRBV7-6 | NA | TGTGCCAGCAGCTTAGGACTAACCGCGCTAGGTGAGCAGTTCTTC | CASSLGLTALGEQFF
NA | TRBJ2-6 | TRBV11-3 | NA | TGTGCCATCCAATACTCTGGGGCCAACGTCCTGACTTTC | CAIQYSGANVLTF
NA | TRBJ1-5 | TRBV6-5 | NA | TGTGCCAGCAGTTACAGAGCAGAACAGCCCCAGCATTTT | CASSYRAEQPQHF
NA | TRBJ2-1 | TRBV27 | NA | TGTGCCAGCACGCACGGGAGCAATGAGCAGTTCTTC | CASTHGSNEQFF
NA | TRBJ2-5 | TRBV11-2 | NA | TGTGCCAGCAGCTTAATAGGGCTACAAGAGACCCAGTACTTC | CASSLIGLQETQYF
NA | TRBJ1-5 | TRBV6-5 | NA | TGTGCCAGCAGCCTTTACCGGCAGAGCAATCAGCCCCAGCATTTT | CASSLYRQSNQPQHF
NA | TRBJ2-2 | TRBV5-1 | TRBD1 | TGCGCCAGCAGCTTCGGACCGGACAGGGGGAACACCGGGGAGCTGTTTTTT | CASSFGPDRGNTGELFF
NA | TRBJ2-1 | TRBV27 | NA | TGTGCCAGCAGTTACCCGGGCCTCAGCTCCTACAATGAGCAGTTCTTC | CASSYPGLSSYNEQFF
NA | TRBJ1-3 | TRBV6-5 | NA | TGTGCCAGCGGAGGGACTGGAAACACCATATATTTT | CASGGTGNTIYF
NA | TRBJ2-7 | TRBV9 | NA | TGTGCCAGCAGCTCCGACCCGGCCTCCTACGAGCAGTACTTC | CASSSDPASYEQYF
NA | TRBJ1-1 | TRBV5-8 | NA | TGTGCCAGCAGCTGGGGTGGGGGGGGCAAGAACACTGAAGCTTTCTTT | CASSWGGGGKNTEAFF
NA | TRBJ1-5 | TRBV27 | NA | TGTGCCAGCAGAACGCTTGGGAGCCGGGCAGAGCCCCAGCATTTT | CASRTLGSRAEPQHF
NA | TRBJ2-7 | TRBV5-4 | TRBD1 | TGTGCCAGCAGCACGGGGACAGGTCCCTACGAGCAGTACTTC | CASSTGTGPYEQYF
NA | TRBJ1-4 | TRBV7-8 | NA | TGTGCCAGCAGCCCGAGGTTAGCAACTAATGAAAAACTGTTTTTT | CASSPRLATNEKLFF
NA | TRBJ2-7 | TRBV18 | NA | TGTGCCAGCTCCATCCGGGACCTCCCCTACGAGCAGTACTTC | CASSIRDLPYEQYF
NA | TRBJ2-5 | TRBV25-1 | NA | TGTGCCAGCACCCCCCCCCTAGTCGAGGGTCTGTACTTC | CASTPPLVEGLYF
NA | TRBJ1-2 | TRBV5-4 | NA | TGTGCCAGCTACCGGCCCGGGGGGGATGGCTACACCTTC | CASYRPGGDGYTF
NA | TRBJ2-2 | TRBV29-1 | NA | TGCAGCGCTGTTCGGGGCAACACCGGGGAGCTGTTTTTT | CSAVRGNTGELFF
few | TRBJ2-5 | TRBV5-4 | NA | TGTGCCAGCAGCTTTGGGGGGATTGAACAGACCCAGTACTTC | CASSFGGIEQTQYF
once | TRBJ2-1 | TRBV13 | NA | TGTGCCAGCAAGACAGCTTACAATGAGCAGTTCTTC | CASKTAYNEQFF
NA | TRBJ2-7 | TRBV27 | NA | TGTGCCAGCAGTCCAACCCCCTCCTACGAGCAGTACTTC | CASSPTPSYEQYF
once | TRBJ1-1 | TRBV9 | NA | TGTGCCAGCAGTGGGGGCTGGGACACTGAAGCTTTCTTT | CASSGGWDTEAFF
few | TRBJ2-7 | TRBV27 | NA | TGTGCCAGCTCGACTTTTCGAGGGGGCTCCTACGAGCAGTACTTC | CASSTFRGGSYEQYF
NA | TRBJ2-7 | TRBV10-3 | TRBD2 | TGTGCCATCAGTGAGTCGACTAGCGGAGCCCACTCCTACGAGCAGTACTTC | CAISESTSGAHSYEQYF
NA | TRBJ2-1 | TRBV19 | NA | TGTGCCAGTAGTATCACTCCCAGTGAAATTTTATATGAGCAGTTCTTC | CASSITPSEILYEQFF
NA | TRBJ2-7 | TRBV28 | NA | TGTGCCAGCAGTACCATGGGTGACAGTTCCGAGCAGTACTTC | CASSTMGDSSEQYF
NA | TRBJ1-3 | TRBV4-1 | NA | TGCGCCAGCAGCCAAGTGGGGGTCGGAAACACCATATATTTT | CASSQVGVGNTIYF
NA | TRBJ2-7 | TRBV25-1 | TRBD1 | TGTGCCAGCAGTTGGGACAGGGTACACCTCTACGAGCAGTACTTC | CASSWDRVHLYEQYF
NA | TRBJ2-7 | TRBV5-5 | NA | TGTGCCAGCAGCGGACCGGCTAGCTACGAGCAGTACTTC | CASSGPASYEQYF
NA | TRBJ2-7 | TRBV5-1 | NA | TGCGCCAGCAGCTTGGTACCGGTCAGCGAGCAGTACTTC | CASSLVPVSEQYF
NA | TRBJ2-1 | TRBV13 | NA | TGTGCCAGCAGCTTAGGAGGGAAAGGGCGGAATGAGCAGTTCTTC | CASSLGGKGRNEQFF
once | TRBJ2-7 | TRBV19 | NA | TGTGCCAGTAGTATAATCCACGCCGCCGACGAGCAGTACTTC | CASSIIHAADEQYF
NA | TRBJ2-1 | TRBV9 | TRBD2 | TGTGCCAGCAGCGTAGTAGGGACTAGCGGGAGTTTGGGCAATGAGCAGTTCTTC | CASSVVGTSGSLGNEQFF
few | TRBJ2-1 | TRBV9 | NA | TGTGCCACGGGCAGCTACAATGAGCAGTTCTTC | CATGSYNEQFF
NA | TRBJ2-7 | TRBV28 | NA | TGTGCCAGCAGTTATAGGGGGTACGAGCAGTACTTC | CASSYRGYEQYF
few | TRBJ1-1 | TRBV25-1 | NA | TGTGCCAGCGTCTTGGGGAACACTGAAGCTTTCTTT | CASVLGNTEAFF
NA | TRBJ2-3 | TRBV7-2 | TRBD2 | TGTGCCAGCAGCTTAGGGCTAGCGGGTAATACGCAGTATTTT | CASSLGLAGNTQYF
NA | TRBJ2-1 | TRBV29-1 | TRBD2 | TGCAGCGTCGACGGACTAGCGGGAGGGGATAATGAGCAGTTCTTC | CSVDGLAGGDNEQFF
NA | TRBJ2-7 | TRBV19 | NA | TGTGCCAGTAGTATAGGGCCAGGGAGTTCCTACGAGCAGTACTTC | CASSIGPGSSYEQYF
NA | TRBJ2-7 | TRBV27 | NA | TGTGCCAGCAGTTCCCGCTACGAGCAGTACTTC | CASSSRYEQYF